Here is one T cell receptor (beta chain) with its context. Through a sample-barcoded 5' primer and a J-beta primer mix, a second PCR was run for about 7 to 12 cycles. With 12 random nucleotides, a template-switch adaptor tagged each individual cDNA molecule. TCRdb fed the 5' RACE reads into MiXCR, producing one record per CDR3 protein. Here the sample spans about 1,800,000 distinct CDR3 sequences, 28% being singletons. The sample comes from a study of blood T cells in healthy people across ages. The sequenced sample was blood. The source of this sequence is a woman aged 30 to 39 in good health.

CDR3 bases: TGCAGTGCTCCCGGACTAGCGGGGGGGCCCTCCCAAGAGACCCAGTACTTC. Its protein is CSAPGLAGGPSQETQYF. This sequence joins TRBV20-1 and TRBJ2-5, with 15 positions matching TRBD2. The trim removed 5 bases at V and 1 base at J, leaving 8 bases unmatched. Germline assignment: CDR1 DFQATT and CDR2 SNEGSKA (reference sequence). The CDR3 has 17 amino acids.